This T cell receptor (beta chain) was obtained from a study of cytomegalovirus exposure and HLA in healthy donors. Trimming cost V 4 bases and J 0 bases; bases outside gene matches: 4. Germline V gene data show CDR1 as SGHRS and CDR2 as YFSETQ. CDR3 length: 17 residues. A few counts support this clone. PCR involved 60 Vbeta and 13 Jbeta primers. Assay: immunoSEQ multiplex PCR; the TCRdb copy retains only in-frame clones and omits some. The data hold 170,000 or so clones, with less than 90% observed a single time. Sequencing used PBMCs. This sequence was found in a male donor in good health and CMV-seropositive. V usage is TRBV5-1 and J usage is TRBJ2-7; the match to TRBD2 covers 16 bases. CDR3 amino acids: CASSPGLAGGSSYEQYF. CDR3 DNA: TGCGCCAGCAGCCCGGGACTAGCGGGAGGGAGCTCCTACGAGCAGTACTTC. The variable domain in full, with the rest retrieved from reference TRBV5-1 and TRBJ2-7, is KAGVTQTPRYLIKTRGQQVTLSCSPISGHRSVSWYQQTPGQGLQFLFEYFSETQRNKGNFPGRFSGRQFSNSRSEMNVSTLELGDSALYLCASSPGLAGGSSYEQYFGPGTRLTVT.